The entry that follows covers one T cell receptor beta chain sequence. Its antigen is not identified. The data were obtained in a study of beta chain features in type 1 diabetes. Overall study results and limits: The naive, central memory and Treg TCRB repertoires showed an apparent similarity that was greater among patients than among healthy donors. Significant though moderate, a shortening of TCRB CDR3s appeared in all four CD4+ subsets of Type 1 diabetes patients.

Every donor provided one heparinised blood draw, which averaged about 120 mL. Sorting that relied on CD45RO/CCR7/CD25/CD127/CD95/CD27 yielded CD4+ naive, central memory, regulatory and stem cell-like memory cells. TCRB transcripts that were expressed got sequenced, as all of the isolated RNA had been reverse transcribed. The table came from immunoSEQ multiplex PCR; TCRdb's copy has only in-frame clones and leaves some out. The table includes 350,000 to 450,000 clones, more than 13% detected once. Germline V gene sequence: CDR1 MNHNS, CDR2 SASEGT. The CDR3 covers 14 residues. Losses at the gene ends were 3 bases for V and 6 bases for J; bases not matched to a gene: 6.

Sequenced sample: naive CD4+ T cells from blood. This TCR came from a woman aged 18-29 years in good health. The chain is built from TRBV6-1 and TRBJ2-5; 8 bases agree with TRBD2. CDR3 bases: TGTGCCAGCAGTGACTCCGCGGGAGGTCAGACCCAGTACTTC. Its protein product is CASSDSAGGQTQYF.